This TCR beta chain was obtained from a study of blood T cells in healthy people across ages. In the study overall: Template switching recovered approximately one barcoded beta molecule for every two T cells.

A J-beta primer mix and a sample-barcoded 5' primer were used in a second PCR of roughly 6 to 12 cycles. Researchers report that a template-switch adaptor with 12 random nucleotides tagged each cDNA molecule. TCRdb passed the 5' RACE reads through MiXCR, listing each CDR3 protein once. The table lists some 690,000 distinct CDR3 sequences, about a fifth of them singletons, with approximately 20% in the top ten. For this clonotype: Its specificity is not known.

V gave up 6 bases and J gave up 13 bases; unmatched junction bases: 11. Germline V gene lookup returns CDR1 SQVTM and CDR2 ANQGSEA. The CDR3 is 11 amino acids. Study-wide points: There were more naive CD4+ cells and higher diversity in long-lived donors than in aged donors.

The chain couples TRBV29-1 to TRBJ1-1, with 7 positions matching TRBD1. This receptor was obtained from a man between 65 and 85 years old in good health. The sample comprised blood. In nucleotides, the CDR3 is TGCAGCGTGAAGGGGGCCGATATAGGTTTCTTT. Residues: CSVKGADIGFF.